The clone carrying this TCR beta chain was observed many times. Its specificity is unknown. The sample comes from a study of T cells in Graves' hyperthyroidism and ophthalmopathy. Findings of the study overall: Most clonotypes expanded in the thyroid (above 0.001) were also present in blood.

Amplification of TCR beta CDR3 regions was performed using RNA transcripts as template. The study used the HTBI primer set for a first-round RT-PCR of the TCR CDR3. TCRdb itself ran the multiplex PCR reads through MiXCR, one entry per CDR3 protein. This sample yields 80,000 to 100,000 distinct CDR3 sequences, of which approximately 42% are seen a single time; more than 8.5% belongs to the top ten. Per the germline V gene, CDR1 is DFQATT and CDR2 is SNEGSKA (reference sequence). Trimming removed 3 bases from V and 0 bases from J, with 27 bases in between. The CDR3 is 20 residues long. This TCR derives from a young woman with Graves' hyperthyroidism. Sequenced: peripheral blood or thyroid tissue (not recorded which). The V gene is TRBV20-1, the J gene TRBJ1-5; possibly TRBD1 for D (5 bases). CDR3 region: CSASKPSLLGPGYSNQPQHF. The CDR3 nucleotides are TGCAGTGCTAGTAAACCCTCCCTCCTGGGACCGGGGTATAGCAATCAGCCCCAGCATTTT.